The next 21 T cell receptor beta chains were all read from a single sample in a study of blood T cell repertoires in COVID-19 (dated by TCRdb to 2018 to 2021). Library preparation was by the immunoSEQ multiplex PCR assay. Not all clones reach the TCRdb copy of this immuneACCESS table, which keeps in-frame sequences only. Checked studies attribute under half of the gap to unresolved V genes and leave the rest unexplained. Here the sample has about 180,000 clones; 75% to 90% occur a single time. The ten largest clones add up to about 3.3% of the sample. Sequencing input: peripheral blood. Source of these receptors: a man aged 55-75 years with acute or convalescent COVID-19.

J is TRBJ2-1 and V is TRBV5-1; 9 bases are a match to TRBD2. Trimming cost V 0 bases and J 7 bases; bases outside gene matches: 5. This CDR3 has 15 residues. Germline V gene data show CDR1 as SGHRS and CDR2 as YFSETQ. The CDR3 region has the DNA TGCGCCAGCAGCTTGGTGTCGCGGGAGGGAAATGAGCAGTTCTTC. It encodes CASSLVSREGNEQFF.

The gene calls are TRBV28 and TRBJ1-1; D not resolved. The CDR3 runs 15 residues. Germline V gene sequence: CDR1 MDHEN, CDR2 SYDVKM. V was pared by 1 base and J by 2 bases, with 11 bases between. CDR3 residues: CASSLLGGPNTEAFF. The CDR3 coding sequence is TGTGCCAGCAGTTTATTAGGCGGGCCAAACACTGAAGCTTTCTTT.

J is TRBJ1-2 and V is TRBV28; D is unclear. CDR3 length: 11 residues. Between the trimmed V and J ends, which lost 5 bases and 14 bases, there was a span of 15 bases. The germline CDR1 and CDR2 sequences are MDHEN and SYDVKM. The DNA for the CDR3 is TGTGCCAGCAGTGATCAAGAGCCCCGGACCTTC. It yields the protein CASSDQEPRTF.

This sequence joins TRBV7-2 and TRBJ1-1; D not resolved. Germline assignment: CDR1 SGHTA and CDR2 FQGNSA. The CDR3 is 13 residues long. V was pared by 5 bases and J by 0 bases, with 7 bases between. CDR3 in DNA: TGTGCCAGCAGCCCCACACTGAACACTGAAGCTTTCTTT. This sequence encodes CASSPTLNTEAFF.

This chain joins TRBV19 and TRBJ1-2; D ambiguous. Germline V gene lookup returns CDR1 LNHDA and CDR2 SQIVND (reference sequence). This CDR3 has 14 amino acids. Trimming shortened V by 1 base and J by 5 bases, and 11 bases separated the two germline ends. The CDR3 reads CASSIGGGYYGYTF. CDR3 nucleotide sequence: TGTGCCAGTAGTATAGGTGGCGGCTATTATGGCTACACCTTC. Full variable domain (outside the CDR3, taken from reference TRBV19 and TRBJ1-2): DGGITQSPKYLFRKEGQNVTLSCEQNLNHDAMYWYRQDPGQGLRLIYYSQIVNDFQKGDIAEGYSVSREKKESFPLTVTSAQKNPTAFYLCASSIGGGYYGYTFGSGTRLTVV.

The chain is built from TRBV27 and TRBJ2-3, with D tentatively TRBD2 (5 bases). The CDR3 has 11 residues. The V gene's germline CDR1 is MNHEY and CDR2 SMNVEV (reference sequence). Deletions cut 7 bases from V and 4 bases from J, with 6 bases between. As DNA, the CDR3 is TGTGCCAGCACGGGGTCAGATACGCAGTATTTT. Translation: CASTGSDTQYF.

The gene calls are TRBV3-1 (or the pseudogene TRBV3-2) and TRBJ1-1; D remains ambiguous. This CDR3 comprises 15 residues. V shed 4 bases and J shed 10 bases, with 22 bases lying between them. Germline CDR1 and CDR2: LGHDT and YNNKEL (reference sequence). For the CDR3, the DNA is TGTGCCAGCAGCCCGGAACCTCCAAGCGCCCGGGGAGCTTTCTTT. Translation gives CASSPEPPSARGAFF.

CDR3 bases: TGTGCCAGCAGCTTAACCCATATTAGGTGGGGCGAGAGCAATCAGCCCCAGCATTTT. Its translation: CASSLTHIRWGESNQPQHF. The J gene is TRBJ1-5, the V gene TRBV7-3; TRBD1 is a possible D gene (5 bases). Germline V gene lookup returns CDR1 SGHTA and CDR2 FQGTGA. V lost 0 bases, J lost 1 base, and 19 bases lay in between. The CDR3 consists of 19 residues.

This rearrangement joins TRBV7-2 to TRBJ1-5, with 8 bases matching TRBD1. This CDR3 is built from 17 residues. Trimming at V came to 3 bases and at J to 1 base, leaving 8 bases not matched to a gene. In germline, CDR1 is SGHTA, CDR2 FQGNSA. The CDR3 sequence: CASSFSVTGDSNQPQHF. The CDR3 region has the DNA TGTGCCAGCAGCTTTTCCGTGACAGGGGACAGCAATCAGCCCCAGCATTTT.

The V call is TRBV6-5, the J call TRBJ2-7; TRBD1 aligns across 9 bases. CDR1 is MNHEY, CDR2 SVGAGI, per germline. The CDR3 consists of 13 residues. Losses at the gene ends were 11 bases for V and 3 bases for J; bases not matched to a gene: 8. The CDR3 region is CAGGGQGGYEQYF. The CDR3 DNA reads as TGTGCCGGGGGGGGACAGGGAGGCTACGAGCAGTACTTC.

The rearrangement joins TRBV6-2 or TRBV6-3 to TRBJ2-3; 9 bases align to TRBD2. V lost 6 bases to trimming and J lost 1 base; unmatched junction nucleotides: 11. Looked up from germline, CDR1 is MNHEY and CDR2 is SVGEGT. The CDR3 is made up of 17 amino acids. CDR3 DNA: TGTGCCAGCAGCAGACGGCGGCGGGAGGGACGCACAGATACGCAGTATTTT. Residues: CASSRRRREGRTDTQYF.

V is TRBV28 and J is TRBJ1-4, with TRBD1 as a possible D gene (5 bases). CDR3 length: 13 residues. Trimming shortened V by 8 bases and J by 4 bases, and 11 bases separated the two germline ends. Germline loops: CDR1 MDHEN, CDR2 SYDVKM. CDR3 bases: TGTGCCAGCGGGTGGCAGGGTAATGAAAAACTGTTTTTT. It codes for CASGWQGNEKLFF.

The chain couples TRBV28 to TRBJ2-7, with TRBD2 as a possible D gene (5 bases). The CDR3 runs 13 residues. Deletions cut 4 bases from V and 7 bases from J, with 14 bases between. The V gene's germline CDR1 is MDHEN and CDR2 SYDVKM. The CDR3 protein is CASSSDSAREQYF. In nucleotides, the CDR3 is TGTGCCAGCAGTTCGGATAGCGCGCGGGAGCAGTACTTC.

J is TRBJ1-1 and V is TRBV19; D is unclear. The germline V gene has CDR1 LNHDA and CDR2 SQIVND (reference sequence). Trimming cost V 0 bases and J 5 bases, with 7 bases left between them. The CDR3 has 13 residues. The CDR3 nucleotides are TGTGCCAGTAGTATAGACCTACGAACTGAAGCTTTCTTT. Its translation is CASSIDLRTEAFF.

V gene TRBV27 combines with J gene TRBJ2-3; D perhaps matches TRBD2 (6 bases). The CDR3 runs to 15 residues. Trimming took off 2 bases at V and 1 base at J, with 10 bases between the two ends. From germline, CDR1 is MNHEY and CDR2 SMNVEV (reference sequence). For the CDR3, the DNA is TGTGCCAGCAGTTTAGTGGCGGGACGCACAGATACGCAGTATTTT. This sequence encodes CASSLVAGRTDTQYF.

A single count supports this clone. Here the CDR3 reads CASSVASTGELFF. The CDR3, as DNA: TGTGCCAGCAGCGTAGCGAGCACCGGGGAGCTGTTTTTT. V gene TRBV9 combines with J gene TRBJ2-2; D is unclear. CDR1 is SGDLS, CDR2 YYNGEE, per germline. The CDR3 covers 13 residues. V lost 0 bases and J lost 4, with 4 bases in between.

This clone was counted between two and nine times. This chain joins TRBV2 and TRBJ2-7, with TRBD2 identical over 7 bases. The J segment lost 2 bases and the V segment lost 7 bases, leaving 8 bases of the junction unmatched. The CDR3 covers 14 residues. Per the germline V gene, CDR1 is SNHLY and CDR2 is FYNNEI. CDR3 amino acids: CASIREEGTYEQYF. The CDR3 DNA sequence: TGTGCCAGCATACGGGAGGAGGGCACCTACGAGCAGTACTTC.

This clone has a handful of counts. The chain couples TRBV6-2 or TRBV6-3 to TRBJ2-7; D gene uncertain. This CDR3 spans 11 amino acids. Trimming stripped 4 bases from V and 3 bases from J, with 4 bases between. Germline-derived CDR1 and CDR2 are MNHEY and SVGEGT. The CDR3 DNA reads as TGTGCCAGCAGTTTCAGCTACGAGCAGTACTTC. Translating gives CASSFSYEQYF.

V is TRBV7-3 and J is TRBJ2-3; TRBD2 matches at 11 bases. Germline V CDR1 and CDR2: SGHTA, FQGTGA. This CDR3 comprises 16 residues. The trim removed 1 base at V and 6 bases at J, leaving 6 bases unmatched. As DNA, the CDR3 is TGTGCCAGCAGCTTAAATGCACTAGCGGGGGCGGATACGCAGTATTTT. Protein product: CASSLNALAGADTQYF.

J is TRBJ2-7 and V is TRBV10-3; 12 bases match TRBD1. J was trimmed by 1 base and V by 7 bases; bases with no gene match: 8. Germline V gene data show CDR1 as ENHRY and CDR2 as SYGVKD. This CDR3 is 16 amino acids long. The CDR3 sequence is CAITSGTGGLSYEQYF. CDR3 nucleotide sequence: TGTGCCATCACCTCCGGGACAGGGGGCCTTTCCTACGAGCAGTACTTC.

This sequence joins TRBV2 and TRBJ2-2; perhaps TRBD1 as D (5 bases). The length of the CDR3 is 14 residues. Germline-derived CDR1 and CDR2 are SNHLY and FYNNEI. V was shortened by 5 bases and J by 3 bases, with 10 bases between the two germline ends. The chain's CDR3 is CASSMGRDTGELFF. CDR3 DNA sequence: TGTGCCAGCAGTATGGGGCGAGACACCGGGGAGCTGTTTTTT.